This TCR beta chain was identified in a study of T cells in Graves' hyperthyroidism and ophthalmopathy. Germline CDR1 KGHDR, CDR2 SFDVKD. V lost 9 bases, J lost 2 bases, and 10 bases lay in between. The CDR3 has 14 amino acids. TCR beta CDR3 regions were amplified from RNA. Researchers ran a first-round RT-PCR on the TCR CDR3 using the HTBI primer set. TCRdb ran MiXCR on the multiplex PCR reads and lists one entry per CDR3 protein. Found here are hundreds of thousands of distinct CDR3 sequences, more than 30% of them singletons; the top ten hold about 8.9%. J is TRBJ2-6 and V is TRBV24-1; possible D gene TRBD1, 6 bases. Sequencing input: blood. This TCR was recovered from a man between 18 and 29 years old with Graves' hyperthyroidism. The CDR3 bases are TGTGCCACCGGTGCAGGGGCTGGGGCCAACGTCCTGACTTTC. Translating gives CATGAGAGANVLTF.